Sequencing of this TCR beta chain was carried out in a study of blood T cell repertoires in COVID-19. Study at large: COVID-19 samples, acute and convalescent, were from the United States, Italy and Spain. The analysed material was cDNA or gDNA that came from T cells, B-cell-depleted T cells, or PBMCs.

The method was immunoSEQ multiplex PCR; TCRdb's version includes in-frame clones alone and lacks a portion of them. In the table there are 120,000 to 150,000 clones, around nine tenths of which are singletons. The germline V gene encodes CDR1 LNHDA and CDR2 SQIVND (reference sequence). This CDR3 has 18 amino acids. The V gene end was trimmed by 6 bases and the J gene end by 3 bases; junction bases not matched to a gene: 12. The chain joins TRBV19 to TRBJ1-5; 12 bases are shared with TRBD1. This receptor was identified in a human donor in a cohort sampled during active COVID-19. Material for sequencing was peripheral blood. CDR3 nucleotides: TGTGCCAGTAGGGGGACAGGGGGCGGGAGTATGGTCAATCAGCCCCAGCATTTT. It translates to CASRGTGGGSMVNQPQHF.